Listed below are T cell receptor beta chains from one sample, sequenced in a study of cytomegalovirus exposure and HLA in healthy donors. Some clones are missing from TCRdb's copy, which holds only in-frame ones; the method was immunoSEQ multiplex PCR. The table shows roughly 120,000 clones, with approximately 80% occurring only once. Input material: PBMCs. The receptor set was obtained from a male donor in good health and CMV-seronegative. Both conserved end residues are part of each CDR3. D genes are given only for firm matches. Clone size is shown for a subset of rows, as once, few, many or a class of expanded clone.

NA	NA	12	TRBJ1-5	TRBV4-2	CASSPPFRPQHF	TGTGCCAGCAGCCCACCGTTTAGGCCCCAGCATTTT
NA	TRBD1	14	TRBJ1-3	TRBV25-1	CASRDRYSGNTIYF	TGTGCCAGCAGGGACAGGTACTCTGGAAACACCATATATTTT
NA	NA	14	TRBJ2-5	TRBV12-5	CASGRGTVQETQYF	TGTGCTAGTGGCCGCGGGACAGTCCAAGAGACCCAGTACTTC
NA	TRBD1	15	TRBJ2-7	TRBV28	CASSLWGQGGDEQYF	TGTGCCAGCAGTTTATGGGGACAGGGAGGCGACGAGCAGTACTTC
NA	NA	15	TRBJ2-1	TRBV5-8	CASSWTPRDSNEQFF	TGTGCCAGCAGCTGGACACCCCGGGACTCCAATGAGCAGTTCTTC
NA	TRBD1	14	TRBJ1-2	TRBV9	CASSPGTDNYGYTF	TGTGCCAGCAGCCCTGGGACAGATAACTATGGCTACACCTTC
NA	NA	15	TRBJ2-1	TRBV28	CASSSFPGGNNEQFF	TGTGCCAGCAGTTCCTTCCCTGGGGGGAACAATGAGCAGTTCTTC
NA	NA	11	TRBJ1-2	TRBV19	CASKINYGYTF	TGTGCCAGTAAAATAAACTATGGCTACACCTTC
NA	TRBD2	16	TRBJ2-1	TRBV7-2	CASSLQGLAGDNEQFF	TGTGCCAGCAGCTTACAGGGACTAGCGGGGGACAATGAGCAGTTCTTC
NA	TRBD1	15	TRBJ2-7	TRBV6-5	CASSYSPQGGYEQYF	TGTGCCAGCAGTTACTCGCCACAGGGGGGTTACGAGCAGTACTTC
NA	NA	13	TRBJ2-1	TRBV6-4	CASSESAQLEQFF	TGTGCCAGCAGTGAGTCCGCACAGCTAGAGCAGTTCTTC
NA	NA	14	TRBJ1-1	TRBV19	CASSLWEPNTEAFF	TGTGCCAGTAGCCTCTGGGAGCCGAACACTGAAGCTTTCTTT
NA	NA	14	TRBJ2-1	TRBV4-3	CASSQDGLTNEQFF	TGCGCCAGCAGCCAAGATGGACTTACCAATGAGCAGTTCTTC
few	NA	16	TRBJ1-5	TRBV2	CASSEEGGKRGQPQHF	TGTGCCAGCAGTGAAGAGGGGGGGAAAAGAGGGCAGCCCCAGCATTTT
NA	TRBD2	14	TRBJ2-1	TRBV27	CASCLSGLYNEQFF	TGTGCCAGCTGTCTTTCGGGACTATACAATGAGCAGTTCTTC
NA	NA	14	TRBJ1-1	TRBV9	CASSVVGQNTEAFF	TGTGCCAGCAGCGTAGTCGGTCAGAACACTGAAGCTTTCTTT
NA	TRBD1	15	TRBJ2-7	TRBV6-6	CASRLLGAGGNEQYF	TGTGCCAGCAGGTTACTCGGGGCAGGGGGTAACGAGCAGTACTTC
NA	TRBD1	15	TRBJ2-5	TRBV7-9	CASSLRQGYQETQYF	TGTGCCAGCAGCTTACGACAGGGGTACCAAGAGACCCAGTACTTC
NA	TRBD1	15	TRBJ1-1	TRBV5-4	CASRATGGGSTEAFF	TGTGCCAGCAGAGCGACAGGGGGCGGAAGCACTGAAGCTTTCTTT
NA	NA	14	TRBJ1-5	TRBV7-8	CASTSGGLNQPQHF	TGTGCCAGCACCTCCGGGGGGCTAAACCAGCCCCAGCATTTT
NA	NA	13	TRBJ2-6	TRBV19	CASSISGANGLTF	TGTGCCAGTAGTATCAGTGGGGCCAACGGCCTGACTTTC
NA	TRBD2	17	TRBJ2-3	TRBV5-4	CASSLAVLGLAADTQYF	TGTGCCAGCAGCTTGGCGGTTCTAGGACTAGCGGCAGATACGCAGTATTTT
once	TRBD2	20	TRBJ2-6	TRBV6-4	CASSPRLASGVLSGANVLTF	TGTGCCAGCAGCCCCCGCCTGGCTAGCGGGGTCCTCTCTGGGGCCAACGTCCTGACTTTC
NA	NA	14	TRBJ2-4	TRBV18	CASSREGNVPIQYF	TGTGCCAGCTCAAGAGAGGGAAACGTTCCCATTCAGTACTTC
NA	NA	14	TRBJ1-2	TRBV5-6	CASSAGLINYGYTF	TGTGCCAGCAGCGCCGGACTGATTAACTATGGCTACACCTTC
NA	TRBD1	14	TRBJ2-3	TRBV10-3	CAITSRQGSGTQYF	TGTGCCATCACCAGTAGACAGGGTTCGGGTACGCAGTATTTT
NA	TRBD1	16	TRBJ2-7	TRBV5-6	CASSPITGTGAYEQYF	TGTGCCAGCAGCCCAATAACCGGGACAGGGGCCTACGAGCAGTACTTC
NA	NA	17	TRBJ1-4	TRBV11-2	CASSPWGDEATNEKLFF	TGTGCCAGCAGCCCGTGGGGGGACGAAGCAACTAATGAAAAACTGTTTTTT
NA	TRBD2	18	TRBJ2-4	TRBV7-9	CASSLPPRLAGAKNIQYF	TGTGCCAGCAGCTTACCCCCCAGACTAGCGGGAGCCAAAAACATTCAGTACTTC
NA	TRBD1	12	TRBJ1-1	TRBV5-5	CASSLGQGAAFF	TGTGCCAGCAGCCTGGGACAGGGAGCGGCTTTCTTT
NA	NA	11	TRBJ1-1	TRBV7-9	CSSSLAGEAFF	TGTTCCAGCAGCTTAGCCGGGGAAGCTTTCTTT
once	TRBD1	19	TRBJ2-6	TRBV7-8	CASSLGLRTGISGANVLTF	TGTGCCAGCAGCTTAGGGTTACGGACAGGGATCTCTGGGGCCAACGTCCTGACTTTC
NA	NA	14	TRBJ2-5	TRBV7-9	CASSLGEYQETQYF	TGTGCCAGCAGCTTGGGAGAGTACCAAGAGACCCAGTACTTC
NA	TRBD1	15	TRBJ2-1	TRBV7-9	CSSSLGGRVGDEQFF	TGTTCCAGCAGCTTAGGGGGCAGGGTAGGCGATGAGCAGTTCTTC
NA	NA	15	TRBJ2-3	TRBV5-1	CASSLVVAVTDTQYF	TGCGCCAGCAGCTTGGTAGTAGCGGTCACAGATACGCAGTATTTT
NA	TRBD2	15	TRBJ2-5	TRBV5-1	CASSLAGGTGETQYF	TGCGCCAGCAGCTTGGCGGGGGGAACAGGCGAGACCCAGTACTTC
NA	NA	15	TRBJ1-2	TRBV30	CAWSKQTTTIYGYTF	TGTGCCTGGAGTAAACAGACTACTACCATCTATGGCTACACCTTC
NA	NA	15	TRBJ1-3	TRBV5-4	CASSLGYGSGNTIYF	TGTGCCAGCAGCTTGGGTTACGGCTCTGGAAACACCATATATTTT
NA	TRBD1	14	TRBJ2-1	TRBV15	CATSPGGLYNEQFF	TGTGCCACCAGCCCAGGGGGTCTATACAATGAGCAGTTCTTC
NA	NA	16	TRBJ1-3	TRBV4-3	CASSQGATASGNTIYF	TGCGCCAGCAGCCAAGGGGCCACCGCCTCTGGAAACACCATATATTTT
NA	NA	17	TRBJ2-6	TRBV5-6	CASSLTHRVSGANGLTF	TGTGCCAGCAGCTTGACTCACAGGGTCTCTGGGGCCAACGGCCTGACTTTC
NA	NA	15	TRBJ1-1	TRBV9	CASSPWGSVNTEAFF	TGTGCCAGCAGCCCTTGGGGCAGTGTGAACACTGAAGCTTTCTTT
NA	TRBD1	14	TRBJ1-6	TRBV5-1	CASSPGQGAVPLHF	TGCGCCAGCAGCCCGGGGCAGGGGGCGGTTCCCCTCCACTTT
NA	TRBD1	13	TRBJ1-5	TRBV6-7	CASNIQGVGPQHF	TGTGCCAGCAATATTCAGGGGGTTGGGCCCCAGCATTTT
NA	TRBD1	14	TRBJ2-7	TRBV27	CASSRHGQGNEQYF	TGTGCCAGCAGTAGACACGGACAGGGGAACGAGCAGTACTTC
NA	NA	17	TRBJ1-3	TRBV7-8	CASSLLQGLLGGNTIYF	TGTGCCAGCAGCCTCCTACAGGGTCTACTCGGTGGAAACACCATATATTTT
NA	NA	14	TRBJ1-1	TRBV7-9	CASSSNTGSVEAFF	TGTGCCAGCAGCTCAAATACAGGGAGTGTTGAAGCTTTCTTT
NA	NA	14	TRBJ1-2	TRBV7-3	CASSPGVGNYGYTF	TGTGCCAGCAGCCCGGGGGTGGGGAACTATGGCTACACCTTC
NA	NA	13	TRBJ2-5	TRBV30	CAWSIQAQETQYF	TGTGCCTGGAGCATCCAGGCCCAAGAGACCCAGTACTTC
NA	TRBD1	15	TRBJ2-1	TRBV27	CASSKDRVSYNEQFF	TGTGCCAGCAGTAAGGACAGGGTCTCCTACAATGAGCAGTTCTTC
few	NA	14	TRBJ2-7	TRBV30	CAWSPTLQGYEQYF	TGTGCCTGGAGTCCAACCCTACAGGGCTACGAGCAGTACTTC